These 15 T cell receptor beta chains originate from one sample sequenced in a study of control samples from healthy donors and cancer patients. Clones were read by immunoSEQ multiplex PCR, and TCRdb kept only the in-frame ones, dropping some. Counted here are about 72,000 clones, 80% to 95% occurring once; the ten biggest clones make up over 4.5%. Source material: blood. These receptor sequences come from a woman aged 55-70 years in good health.

CDR3 residues: CASKVTGGLTEAFF. The DNA for the CDR3 is TGTGCCAGCAAGGTGACAGGGGGATTAACTGAAGCTTTCTTT. The J gene is TRBJ1-1, the V gene TRBV2, with 9 bases aligning to TRBD1. The germline CDR1 and CDR2 sequences are SNHLY and FYNNEI. The V and J ends lost 7 bases and 5 bases, in that order; junction bases with no gene match: 8. The CDR3 spans 14 residues.

This chain joins TRBV5-1 and TRBJ2-2, with a possible D match to TRBD2 (6 bases). The CDR3 is 16 amino acids. Trimming stripped 0 bases from V and 0 bases from J, with 9 bases between. Germline values: CDR1 SGHRS, CDR2 YFSETQ. The CDR3 region has the DNA TGCGCCAGCAGCTTGGCCGGGGGACCGAACACCGGGGAGCTGTTTTTT. Amino acid sequence: CASSLAGGPNTGELFF. The full variable domain, its missing parts supplied by reference TRBV5-1 and TRBJ2-2, is KAGVTQTPRYLIKTRGQQVTLSCSPISGHRSVSWYQQTPGQGLQFLFEYFSETQRNKGNFPGRFSGRQFSNSRSEMNVSTLELGDSALYLCASSLAGGPNTGELFFGEGSRLTVL.

The chain employs TRBV15 and TRBJ2-3; possible D gene TRBD1, 5 bases. CDR1 and CDR2 (germline): LNHNV, YYDKDF (reference sequence). Trimming stripped 5 bases from V and 2 bases from J, with 11 bases between. This CDR3 contains 14 residues. This CDR3 reads CATSFPRATDTQYF. CDR3 coding DNA: TGTGCCACCAGCTTTCCCAGGGCCACAGATACGCAGTATTTT.

The chain has TRBV5-6 and TRBJ2-7; TRBD2 aligns across 9 bases. The ends lost 2 bases at V and 0 bases at J; junction bases unmatched: 9. There are 17 residues in the CDR3. From germline, CDR1 is SGHDT and CDR2 YYEEEE. The CDR3 spells CASSFTQGLADSYEQYF. CDR3 DNA: TGTGCCAGCAGCTTTACCCAGGGACTAGCAGACTCCTACGAGCAGTACTTC.

There are a few counts of this clone. The CDR3 DNA reads as TGTGCCAGCAGCTTAAGGAGAAGCGGGAGTAGGGATGAGCAGTTCTTC. Protein product: CASSLRRSGSRDEQFF. The chain employs TRBV11-2 and TRBJ2-1; 8 bases fit TRBD2. Germline V gene sequence: CDR1 SGHAT, CDR2 FQNNGV. The junction had 11 bases not matched to a gene; V was cut back by 2 bases and J by 8 bases. The CDR3 totals 16 residues. The full variable domain, completed using reference TRBV11-2 and TRBJ2-1, is EAGVAQSPRYKIIEKRQSVAFWCNPISGHATLYWYQQILGQGPKLLIQFQNNGVVDDSQLPKDRFSAERLKGVDSTLKIQPAKLEDSAVYLCASSLRRSGSRDEQFFGPGTRLTVL.

V gene TRBV24-1 combines with J gene TRBJ2-7; 12 bases line up with TRBD2. This CDR3 contains 16 residues. Germline trimming cut 3 bases from V and 5 bases from J; bases unmatched to any gene: 7. Germline loops: CDR1 KGHDR, CDR2 SFDVKD. CDR3: CATSDISSGRDDEQYF. The CDR3 nucleotides read TGTGCCACCAGTGATATATCTAGCGGGAGGGACGACGAGCAGTACTTC.

The CDR3 DNA sequence: TGTGCCAGCACCGATGGACTCGCTATTAATGAAAAACTGTTTTTT. This gives the protein CASTDGLAINEKLFF. This sequence joins TRBV6-5 and TRBJ1-4; no definite D call. V was clipped by 7 bases and J by 4 bases, with 16 bases between them. The CDR3 contains 15 residues. Germline V gene lookup returns CDR1 MNHEY and CDR2 SVGAGI.

The chain combines TRBV6-5 with TRBJ1-6; TRBD1 might be the D (5 bases). The CDR3 has 15 residues. Trimming pared 0 bases from V and 9 bases from J, leaving 12 bases between. Germline loops: CDR1 MNHEY, CDR2 SVGAGI. CDR3 sequence: CASSYSGDGASPLHF. The CDR3 nucleotides are TGTGCCAGCAGTTACTCTGGCGATGGGGCTTCACCCCTCCACTTT.

This chain connects TRBV18 to TRBJ1-5, with D tentatively TRBD1 (5 bases). Germline V gives CDR1 KGHSH, CDR2 LQKENI. Trimming cost V 3 bases and J 3 bases, with 12 bases left between them. This CDR3 has 15 amino acids. The CDR3 nucleotides are TGTGCCAGCTCACCCCTACGAGGGGTCAATCAGCCCCAGCATTTT. Translation gives CASSPLRGVNQPQHF.

This chain joins TRBV9 and TRBJ1-4; no definite D call. CDR1 and CDR2 from the germline V gene are SGDLS and YYNGEE. This CDR3 comprises 19 residues. Trimming took off 0 bases at V and 5 bases at J, with 23 bases between the two ends. The CDR3 DNA follows: TGTGCCAGCAGCGTAGGTCCCCCCCCCAAGCGGGAACCCAATGAAAAACTGTTTTTT. Protein sequence: CASSVGPPPKREPNEKLFF.

This sequence joins TRBV30 and TRBJ2-2, with 11 bases that match TRBD2. CDR1 and CDR2 from the germline V gene are GTSNPN and SVGIG (reference sequence). With 8 bases clipped from V and 7 bases from J, the junction kept 0 bases outside the gene matches. The CDR3 runs 11 residues. The CDR3 DNA is TGTGCCGGGACTAGCGGCGGGGAGCTGTTTTTT. Its protein product is CAGTSGGELFF.

The chain joins TRBV27 to TRBJ2-7, with D possibly TRBD2 on 7 matching bases. CDR1 is MNHEY, CDR2 SMNVEV, per germline (reference sequence). V was cut by 4 bases and J by 3 bases, with 16 bases left in between. This CDR3 region has 15 residues. The CDR3 is CASSSVGGGGYEQYF. The CDR3 DNA is TGTGCCAGCAGTTCGGTGGGGGGAGGGGGCTACGAGCAGTACTTC.

The chain combines TRBV11-2 with TRBJ2-3, with D possibly being TRBD2 (6 bases). CDR3 length: 14 amino acids. Germline loops: CDR1 SGHAT, CDR2 FQNNGV. Trimming stripped 5 bases from V and 2 bases from J, with 11 bases between. This CDR3 is CASSRLGVTDTQYF. DNA of the CDR3: TGTGCCAGCAGCCGACTAGGGGTCACAGATACGCAGTATTTT.

The chain uses TRBV3-1 (or the pseudogene TRBV3-2) and TRBJ1-2, with 7 bases identical to TRBD1. Germline V CDR1 and CDR2: LGHDT, YNNKEL (reference sequence). Trimming cost V 3 bases and J 4 bases; bases outside gene matches: 8. This CDR3 has 15 amino acids. CDR3 region: CASSQGTANSYGYTF. Here the CDR3 DNA reads TGTGCCAGCAGCCAGGGGACAGCCAACTCCTATGGCTACACCTTC.

The rearrangement joins TRBV2 to TRBJ1-5, with a tentative D call TRBD1 (5 bases). The V gene's germline CDR1 is SNHLY and CDR2 FYNNEI. The CDR3 extends over 16 amino acids. The V end was cut by 5 bases, the J end by 2 bases, with 16 bases between. DNA of the CDR3: TGTGCCAGCAGTCCCTCAGGGAATCGGGGCAATCAGCCCCAGCATTTT. Translated, it gives CASSPSGNRGNQPQHF.